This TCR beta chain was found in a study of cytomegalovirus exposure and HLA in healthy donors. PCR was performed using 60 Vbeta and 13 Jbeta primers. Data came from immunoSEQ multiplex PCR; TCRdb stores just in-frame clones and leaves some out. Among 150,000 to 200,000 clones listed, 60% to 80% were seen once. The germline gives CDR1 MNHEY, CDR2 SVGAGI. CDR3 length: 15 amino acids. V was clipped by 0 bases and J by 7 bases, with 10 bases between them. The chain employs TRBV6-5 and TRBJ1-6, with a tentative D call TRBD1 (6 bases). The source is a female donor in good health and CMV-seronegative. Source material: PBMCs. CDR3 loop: CASSYSGTKNSPLHF. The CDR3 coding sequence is TGTGCCAGCAGTTACTCCGGGACAAAAAATTCACCCCTCCACTTT.